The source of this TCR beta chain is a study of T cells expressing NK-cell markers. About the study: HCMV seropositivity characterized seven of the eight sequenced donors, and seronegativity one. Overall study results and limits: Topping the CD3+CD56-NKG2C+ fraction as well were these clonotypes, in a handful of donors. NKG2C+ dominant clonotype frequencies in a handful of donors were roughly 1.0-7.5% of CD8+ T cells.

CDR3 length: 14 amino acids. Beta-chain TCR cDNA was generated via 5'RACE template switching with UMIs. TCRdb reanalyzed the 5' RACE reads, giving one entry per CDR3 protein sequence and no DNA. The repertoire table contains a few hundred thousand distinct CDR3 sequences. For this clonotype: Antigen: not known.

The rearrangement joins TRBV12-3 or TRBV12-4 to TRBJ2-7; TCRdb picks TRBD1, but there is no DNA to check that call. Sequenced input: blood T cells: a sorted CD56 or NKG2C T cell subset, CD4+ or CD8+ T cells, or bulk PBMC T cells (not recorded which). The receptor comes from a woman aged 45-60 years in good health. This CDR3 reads CASSPTGGGNEQYF.